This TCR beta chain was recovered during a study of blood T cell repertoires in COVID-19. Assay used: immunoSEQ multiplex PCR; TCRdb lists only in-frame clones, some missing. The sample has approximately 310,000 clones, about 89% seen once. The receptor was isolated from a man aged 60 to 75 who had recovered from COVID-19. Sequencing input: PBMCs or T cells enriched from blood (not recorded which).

CDR3 coding DNA: TGTGCCAGCCAAAAACAAAGACAGGGTGGGAATTCACCCCTCCACTTT. Amino acids: CASQKQRQGGNSPLHF. The chain recombines TRBV6-4 with TRBJ1-6; 7 nucleotides agree with TRBD1. The CDR3 spans 16 residues. V dropped 8 bases and J dropped 7; count of bases not matched to a gene: 14. The germline V gene has CDR1 MRHNA and CDR2 SNTAGT.